The 5 T cell receptor beta chains reported below all come from one sample, sequenced in a study of blood T cells in healthy people across ages (dated by TCRdb to between 2015 and 2016). Library method: 5' RACE. TCRdb records Illumina HiSeq 2500 as the sequencer. A second 7 to 11 cycle PCR used a sample-barcoded 5' primer and a J-beta primer mix. TCRdb redid the processing of the public reads, applying fastp at Q25 and MiXCR, and retained in-frame beta chains. Every entry covers one CDR3 protein and lists the most common genes and DNA from its rows. The table for this sample lists under 2,000,000 distinct CDR3 sequences; around 50% of them were counted only once. The ten top clones hold 2.1% of the sample. Source material: blood. The receptors were sampled from a middle-aged woman in good health.

The gene calls are TRBV7-2 and TRBJ1-4; TRBD1 aligns across 9 bases. This CDR3 is 16 amino acids long. After removal of 6 bases from V and 5 bases from J, the junction contained 10 bases not matched to a gene. Germline CDR1 SGHTA, CDR2 FQGNSA. In nucleotides, the CDR3 is TGTGCCAGCAGGCTAACAGGGGGCAGAGCGAATGAAAAACTGTTTTTT. Protein product: CASRLTGGRANEKLFF.

The chain joins TRBV7-9 to TRBJ1-2; TRBD1 might be the D (5 bases). Germline lookup yields CDR1 SEHNR and CDR2 FQNEAQ (reference sequence). The CDR3 covers 14 residues. Trimming pared 3 bases from V and 6 bases from J, leaving 14 bases between. The CDR3 spells CASSFQGSSDGYTF. CDR3 DNA: TGTGCCAGCAGCTTTCAGGGAAGTAGCGATGGCTACACCTTC.

The rearrangement uses TRBV29-1 and TRBJ2-3, with 10 bases identical to TRBD2. The CDR3 is 17 amino acids. J gave up 0 bases and V 3 bases, and 9 bases lay outside the gene matches. CDR1 and CDR2 from the germline V gene are SQVTM and ANQGSEA. The CDR3 region has the DNA TGCAGCGTTGAGCTAGGGACTAGCGACTCTAGCACAGATACGCAGTATTTT. This sequence encodes CSVELGTSDSSTDTQYF.

The CDR3: CASSLRAGRGEYQETQYF. CDR3 sequence (DNA): TGTGCCAGCAGCCTAAGGGCCGGACGAGGGGAGTACCAAGAGACCCAGTACTTC. The chain is built from TRBV7-2 and TRBJ2-5; D could derive from TRBD1 or TRBD2 (5 bases each). Looked up from germline, CDR1 is SGHTA and CDR2 is FQGNSA. The germline V and J ends were trimmed by 5 bases and 0 bases, with 22 bases remaining between them. The length of the CDR3 is 18 residues.

This clonotype was seen a few times. The chain couples TRBV3-1 to TRBJ2-1, with D maybe TRBD1 (6 bases). Germline CDR1 and CDR2: LGHDT and YNNKEL (reference sequence). Trimming stripped 4 bases from V and 4 bases from J, with 14 bases between. The CDR3 is 15 amino acids. The CDR3 spells CASSLTGTFYNEQFF. The DNA of the CDR3 is TGTGCCAGCAGCCTTACCGGGACATTTTACAATGAGCAGTTCTTC.